The rows below give T cell receptor beta chains drawn from one sample of a study of long-term antiretroviral therapy in people with HIV. Measured with immunoSEQ multiplex PCR; TCRdb has only the in-frame clones, and not every one. The profile shows about 32,000 clones, about 93% of them singletons. Sequenced here: unsorted PBMCs, sampled 4.1 years after starting antiretroviral therapy. These receptors were collected from a woman in her forties or fifties with HIV. Both conserved end residues are part of each CDR3. The D gene is left open where the match is weak. Rows give clone size only sometimes, using once, few, many, or a class for an expanded clone.

clone_size	d_call	v_call	j_call	cdr3_aa	cdr3_nt
NA	NA	TRBV19	TRBJ1-5	CASSIVTGPQPQHF	TGTGCCAGTAGTATTGTGACAGGTCCCCAGCCCCAGCATTTT
NA	TRBD1	TRBV6-1	TRBJ1-4	CASRGGQANEKLFF	TGTGCCAGCAGAGGGGGACAGGCTAATGAAAAACTGTTTTTT
NA	TRBD1	TRBV5-1	TRBJ2-7	CASSLLVRTGEPYEQYF	TGCGCCAGCAGCTTGCTGGTTCGGACAGGGGAACCGTACGAGCAGTACTTC
NA	NA	TRBV7-9	TRBJ1-3	CASSFSTGNNSGNTIYF	TGTGCCAGCAGCTTTTCAACAGGGAACAACTCTGGAAACACCATATATTTT
NA	TRBD1	TRBV7-2	TRBJ2-7	CASSPTTGVSYEQYF	TGTGCCAGCAGCCCCACGACAGGGGTCTCCTACGAGCAGTACTTC
once	NA	TRBV6-5	TRBJ2-1	CASSYGGSDNEQFF	TGTGCCAGCAGTTACGGGGGCAGCGACAATGAGCAGTTCTTC
NA	NA	TRBV5-6	TRBJ2-7	CASSLGDTSYEQYF	TGTGCCAGCAGCTTGGGGGACACATCCTACGAGCAGTACTTC
NA	NA	TRBV10-3	TRBJ1-1	CAISDYRLNTEAFF	TGTGCCATCAGTGATTACAGGTTGAACACTGAAGCTTTCTTT
NA	TRBD2	TRBV29-1	TRBJ2-1	CSVLSGLSSYNEQFF	TGCAGCGTTCTTAGCGGGTTGAGCTCCTACAATGAGCAGTTCTTC
once	NA	TRBV6-1	TRBJ1-6	CASSEALADNSPLHF	TGTGCCAGCAGTGAAGCGTTGGCCGATAATTCACCCCTCCACTTT
NA	NA	TRBV6-1	TRBJ1-2	CASSETSGQVGGYTF	TGTGCCAGCAGTGAAACATCGGGCCAGGTGGGTGGCTACACCTTC
NA	TRBD2	TRBV5-8	TRBJ2-1	CASSSGLAGKYNEQFF	TGTGCCAGCAGCTCAGGACTAGCGGGGAAATACAATGAGCAGTTCTTC
few	NA	TRBV7-9	TRBJ1-3	CASSLAGPSGNTIYF	TGTGCCAGCAGCTTGGCCGGACCCTCTGGAAACACCATATATTTT
NA	NA	TRBV2	TRBJ1-6	CASSLRLPDSYNSPLHF	TGTGCCAGCAGTTTGCGGCTGCCCGACTCCTATAATTCACCCCTCCACTTT
NA	NA	TRBV6-6	TRBJ2-5	CASSYSISGKETQYF	TGTGCCAGCAGTTACTCGATCTCTGGGAAAGAGACCCAGTACTTC
NA	NA	TRBV10-2	TRBJ1-3	CASSATGSGNTIYF	TGCGCCAGCAGCGCCACAGGGTCCGGAAACACCATATATTTT
NA	NA	TRBV10-3	TRBJ2-7	CAILPAQYF	TGTGCCATCCTTCCCGCGCAGTACTTC
NA	NA	TRBV7-9	TRBJ2-1	CASSLGTMNVDEQFF	TGTGCCAGCAGCTTAGGGACTATGAATGTGGATGAGCAGTTCTTC
NA	NA	TRBV7-2	TRBJ1-2	CASSLSGLGYTF	TGTGCCAGCAGCTTATCCGGGTTGGGCTACACCTTC
NA	NA	TRBV5-8	TRBJ2-3	CASSLPLISGTTDTQYF	TGTGCCAGCAGCTTGCCCCTCATTAGCGGTACCACAGATACGCAGTATTTT
NA	TRBD2	TRBV7-7	TRBJ2-3	CASSVSGGATDTQYF	TGTGCTAGCAGTGTTAGCGGGGGGGCCACAGATACGCAGTATTTT
NA	NA	TRBV6-1	TRBJ2-7	CASSALQGTTYEQYF	TGTGCCAGCAGTGCCCTGCAGGGAACAACCTACGAGCAGTACTTC
NA	NA	TRBV7-4	TRBJ1-5	CASSPDRRRLRQPQHF	TGTGCCAGCAGCCCAGACAGGAGGCGCCTCCGGCAGCCCCAGCATTTT
NA	NA	TRBV5-1	TRBJ2-5	CASSSGGGQAQYF	TGCGCCAGCAGCTCCGGGGGGGGACAGGCCCAGTACTTC
NA	TRBD2	TRBV7-3	TRBJ2-1	CASSALAGGSEQFF	TGTGCCAGCAGCGCCCTAGCGGGGGGAAGTGAGCAGTTCTTC
NA	NA	TRBV29-1	TRBJ1-2	CSVVVGRGNGYTF	TGCAGCGTTGTCGTGGGCAGGGGAAATGGCTACACCTTC
once	TRBD1	TRBV4-1	TRBJ2-2	CASSQIGQVDTGELFF	TGCGCCAGCAGCCAAATTGGACAGGTCGACACCGGGGAGCTGTTTTTT
NA	NA	TRBV6-5	TRBJ1-2	CAKGRRSWRIYGYTF	TGTGCAAAAGGTAGGAGGTCTTGGAGAATCTATGGCTACACCTTC
NA	NA	TRBV6-5	TRBJ2-1	CASSYTLSYNEQFF	TGTGCCAGCAGTTACACACTATCCTACAATGAGCAGTTCTTC
NA	NA	TRBV25-1	TRBJ2-7	CASSEQAYEQYF	TGTGCCAGCAGTGAGCAGGCCTACGAGCAGTACTTC
NA	NA	TRBV21-1	TRBJ1-3	CASSKVPDSGNTIYF	TGTGCCAGCAGCAAAGTACCAGATTCTGGAAACACCATATATTTT
NA	NA	TRBV10-2	TRBJ1-1	CASTKGGRTEAFF	TGCGCCAGCACCAAAGGTGGGAGGACTGAAGCTTTCTTT
NA	NA	TRBV30	TRBJ2-2	CAWSRGANTGELFF	TGTGCCTGGAGTCGGGGGGCTAACACCGGGGAGCTGTTTTTT
NA	TRBD1	TRBV6-1	TRBJ1-5	CASSATGGAGQPQHF	TGTGCCAGCAGTGCCACAGGGGGCGCGGGCCAGCCCCAGCATTTT
NA	NA	TRBV6-5	TRBJ1-1	CASKKLGSTEAFF	TGTGCCAGCAAAAAACTGGGGTCCACTGAAGCTTTCTTT
NA	NA	TRBV7-2	TRBJ2-4	CASSKRQLFAKNIQYF	TGTGCCAGCAGCAAACGACAGTTATTCGCCAAAAACATTCAGTACTTC
once	TRBD1	TRBV13	TRBJ2-3	CASSGRDRGRSRDTQYF	TGTGCCAGCAGCGGAAGGGACAGGGGGCGTAGTAGGGATACGCAGTATTTT
NA	NA	TRBV5-1	TRBJ2-2	CASSLGANTGELFF	TGCGCCAGCAGCTTAGGGGCGAACACCGGGGAGCTGTTTTTT
NA	NA	TRBV4-1	TRBJ1-5	CASSPNAAEHSNQPQHF	TGCGCCAGCAGCCCAAACGCAGCAGAACATAGCAATCAGCCCCAGCATTTT
NA	TRBD1	TRBV2	TRBJ1-1	CASRVQGETEAFF	TGTGCCAGCAGAGTACAGGGGGAGACTGAAGCTTTCTTT
NA	NA	TRBV7-9	TRBJ2-2	CASSLRQNTGELFF	TGTGCCAGCAGCTTGCGGCAGAACACCGGGGAGCTGTTTTTT
once	NA	TRBV7-9	TRBJ2-3	CASSLGGTNNRETQYF	TGTGCCAGCAGCTTGGGCGGGACCAATAATCGCGAAACGCAGTATTTT
NA	TRBD1	TRBV6-1	TRBJ2-7	CATVSDRASSYEQYF	TGTGCCACCGTATCGGACAGGGCTAGCTCCTACGAGCAGTACTTC
NA	NA	TRBV10-3	TRBJ1-1	CATANGNTEAFF	TGTGCCACCGCAAATGGGAACACTGAAGCTTTCTTT
NA	TRBD2	TRBV7-2	TRBJ2-5	CASSTGLAGETQYF	TGTGCCAGCAGCACAGGACTAGCCGGAGAGACCCAGTACTTC
once	NA	TRBV2	TRBJ2-1	CASSGMGGLNEQFF	TGTGCCAGCAGCGGAATGGGGGGGCTCAATGAGCAGTTCTTC